A single T cell receptor beta chain is shown here with its context. Its antigen is still unknown. The data were obtained in a study of T cell repertoires in cytomegalovirus infection. Turning to the study itself: Used in the study were CMV epitopes, some recently identified and HLA-C-restricted, others well-studied and HLA-B-restricted. An indication of both CMV infection and matching HLA type came from public TCR beta signatures.

Broader study findings: CMV-specific TCR beta clonotypes restricted by HLA-C were the ones dominating the ex vivo response. CMV carriers having the relevant HLA were flagged by cumulative public TCR beta family frequency.

V dropped 1 base and J dropped 2; count of bases not matched to a gene: 5. Germline values: CDR1 SGHTA, CDR2 FQGNSA. The length of the CDR3 is 18 residues. TCRdb called the reads again in MiXCR, with one record for every CDR3 protein. The data show 570,000 or so distinct CDR3 sequences, 40% seen once. This chain links TRBV7-2 with TRBJ2-3, with 14 positions matching TRBD2. Sequencing used cultured PBMCs, obtained from culture after CMV antigen stimulation. The TCR originated in a human donor in good health (CMV status not recorded). Some clones in this sample may be carry-over from other donors' samples. The CDR3 DNA sequence: TGTGCCAGCAGCTTAGTGGGACTAGCGGGGGCCAACACAGATACGCAGTATTTT. Residues: CASSLVGLAGANTDTQYF. The full variable domain, completed using reference TRBV7-2 and TRBJ2-3, is GAGVSQSPSNKVTEKGKDVELRCDPISGHTALYWYRQSLGQGLEFLIYFQGNSAPDKSGLPSDRFSAERTGGSVSTLTIQRTQQEDSAVYLCASSLVGLAGANTDTQYFGPGTRLTVL.